What follows describes a single TCR beta chain. Sequencing runs each generated in excess of 160 million TCR-beta sequences derived from 15-18 subjects. TCRdb reanalysed the 5' RACE reads using MiXCR and keeps one entry per CDR3 protein. The sample lists under 70,000 distinct CDR3 sequences; around 24% were seen once. Indicated time point: technical triplicate 2. The unsorted libraries were made from 2 million PBMCs kept at -80 C. The data stem from a study of neurological immune-mediated disorders. Germline V gives CDR1 DFQATT, CDR2 SNEGSKA (reference sequence). V shed 2 bases and J 8 bases; nucleotides not matched to a gene: 9. This CDR3 comprises 14 residues.

The source is a man between 60 and 75 years old with HTLV-1-associated myelopathy (HAM/TSP). Sequencing was done on a sample of PBMCs. The chain carries TRBV20-1 and TRBJ2-1, with 7 positions matching TRBD2. The CDR3 loop is CSARRGVGYHEQFF. CDR3 nucleotides: TGCAGTGCTAGACGGGGGGTGGGATACCATGAGCAGTTCTTC.